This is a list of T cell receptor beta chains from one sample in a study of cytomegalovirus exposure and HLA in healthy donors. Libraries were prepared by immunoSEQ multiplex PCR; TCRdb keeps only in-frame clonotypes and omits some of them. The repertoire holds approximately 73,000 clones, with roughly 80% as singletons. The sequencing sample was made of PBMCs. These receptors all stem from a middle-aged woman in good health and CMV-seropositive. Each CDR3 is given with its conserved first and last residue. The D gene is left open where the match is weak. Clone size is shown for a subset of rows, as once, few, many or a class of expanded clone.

CASSRGTGGFTDTQYF,TGCGCCAGCAGCCGAGGGACAGGGGGATTCACAGATACGCAGTATTTT,TRBV5-1,TRBJ2-3,few,TRBD1
CASSAGTSPLNEQFF,TGTGCCAGCAGCGCCGGGACTAGCCCTTTAAATGAGCAGTTCTTC,TRBV6-4,TRBJ2-1,NA,TRBD2
CAWKRSSYAYGYTF,TGTGCCTGGAAACGGTCTTCCTACGCCTATGGCTACACCTTC,TRBV30,TRBJ1-2,once,NA
CASSLEGNVDTEAFF,TGTGCCAGCAGCTTAGAGGGGAATGTTGACACTGAAGCTTTCTTT,TRBV7-9,TRBJ1-1,NA,NA
CAWSVGAGGEKLFF,TGTGCCTGGAGTGTAGGGGCAGGGGGCGAAAAACTGTTTTTT,TRBV30,TRBJ1-4,NA,TRBD1
CATSRPPGLAGGPVYEQYF,TGTGCCACCAGCAGACCTCCTGGCCTGGCAGGGGGCCCCGTCTACGAGCAGTACTTC,TRBV15,TRBJ2-7,NA,TRBD1
CASSQDYRGSGETQYF,TGTGCCAGCAGCCAAGATTATCGGGGGTCCGGAGAGACCCAGTACTTC,TRBV4-2,TRBJ2-5,NA,NA
CASSQVGDYREGGYTF,TGCGCCAGCAGCCAAGTGGGCGACTACAGGGAAGGAGGCTACACCTTC,TRBV4-1,TRBJ1-2,few,NA
CASSATGYEPGELFF,TGTGCCAGCAGCGCGACAGGTTATGAACCCGGGGAGCTGTTTTTT,TRBV9,TRBJ2-2,NA,NA
CASSRSIMYNSPLHF,TGTGCCAGTAGTAGGAGTATAATGTATAATTCACCCCTCCACTTT,TRBV19,TRBJ1-6,NA,NA
CASSPLYRNNEQFF,TGTGCCAGCAGCCCCCTCTACAGAAACAATGAGCAGTTCTTC,TRBV7-6,TRBJ2-1,NA,NA
CASSGGLAGRPYEQYF,TGTGCCAGCAGCGGCGGACTAGCGGGAAGACCCTACGAGCAGTACTTC,TRBV7-9,TRBJ2-7,NA,TRBD2
CASSENSGTGYEQYF,TGTGCCAGCAGTGAAAATTCCGGGACAGGCTACGAGCAGTACTTC,TRBV6-1,TRBJ2-7,NA,TRBD1
CASSYRDRDQYGYTF,TGTGCCAGCAGTTACCGGGACAGGGACCAATATGGCTACACCTTC,TRBV6-5,TRBJ1-2,NA,TRBD1
CASSEIRGQGGSTDTQYF,TGTGCCAGCAGTGAAATTCGAGGACAGGGAGGGAGCACAGATACGCAGTATTTT,TRBV2,TRBJ2-3,NA,NA
CASASQVEETQYF,TGTGCCAGTGCCTCTCAGGTCGAGGAGACCCAGTACTTC,TRBV6-5,TRBJ2-5,NA,NA
CASAGRGGVGNQPQHF,TGTGCCAGTGCTGGGCGGGGGGGCGTCGGAAATCAGCCCCAGCATTTT,TRBV19,TRBJ1-5,once,NA
CASSEWGQREDYNEQFF,TGTGCCAGCAGTGAATGGGGGCAGCGGGAGGACTACAATGAGCAGTTCTTC,TRBV25-1,TRBJ2-1,NA,TRBD2
CASSFTGVGGYTF,TGTGCCAGCAGTTTTACGGGGGTAGGGGGCTACACCTTC,TRBV6-5,TRBJ1-2,NA,NA
CSVDGEGGGVYGYTF,TGCAGCGTTGATGGCGAAGGGGGCGGTGTATATGGCTACACCTTC,TRBV29-1,TRBJ1-2,NA,TRBD1
CASSVTGQNNSPLHF,TGTGCCAGTTCTGTAACGGGACAAAATAATTCACCCCTCCACTTT,TRBV19,TRBJ1-6,NA,NA
CASSSRDRGHYEQYF,TGTGCCAGCAGCTCCCGGGACAGGGGACACTACGAGCAGTACTTC,TRBV7-9,TRBJ2-7,once,TRBD1
CASSLVTSGRWSYEQYF,TGTGCCAGCAGCTTAGTAACTAGCGGGAGGTGGTCCTACGAGCAGTACTTC,TRBV11-2,TRBJ2-7,once,TRBD2
CASLRDVLANTGELFF,TGTGCCAGCTTACGGGACGTACTAGCCAACACCGGGGAGCTGTTTTTT,TRBV2,TRBJ2-2,NA,NA
CSVERLAVGEQYF,TGCAGCGTTGAGAGACTAGCAGTCGGCGAGCAGTACTTC,TRBV29-1,TRBJ2-7,NA,TRBD2
CATSRERGLHHTDTQYF,TGTGCCACCAGCAGAGAAAGGGGACTTCATCACACAGATACGCAGTATTTT,TRBV15,TRBJ2-3,NA,NA
CASSVHTSGGSRGETQYF,TGTGCCAGCAGCGTTCACACTAGCGGGGGGAGCCGGGGGGAGACCCAGTACTTC,TRBV9,TRBJ2-5,NA,TRBD2
CASSLLVSGGRSPLHF,TGTGCCAGCAGCTTATTAGTCTCAGGGGGACGTTCACCCCTCCACTTT,TRBV7-9,TRBJ1-6,NA,TRBD1
CSVAPGGTGGRTQYF,TGCAGCGTTGCCCCCGGGGGGACAGGGGGTAGGACCCAGTACTTC,TRBV29-1,TRBJ2-5,NA,TRBD1
CSVVQGAFSYEQYF,TGCAGCGTTGTACAGGGGGCTTTCTCCTACGAGCAGTACTTC,TRBV29-1,TRBJ2-7,NA,TRBD1
CASSLGRGPYTEAFF,TGTGCCAGCAGCTTAGGCAGGGGCCCGTACACTGAAGCTTTCTTT,TRBV7-8,TRBJ1-1,NA,NA
CASRRTGSWDTEAFF,TGTGCCAGCAGGCGTACAGGGAGCTGGGACACTGAAGCTTTCTTT,TRBV6-5,TRBJ1-1,once,NA
CASTIGLAGTTDEQYF,TGTGCCAGCACCATTGGACTAGCGGGGACGACTGACGAGCAGTACTTC,TRBV5-4,TRBJ2-7,NA,TRBD2
CASRDINYGYTF,TGTGCCAGCAGGGACATTAACTATGGCTACACCTTC,TRBV28,TRBJ1-2,NA,NA
CASSSTLAGYSLQYF,TGTGCCAGCAGCTCCACACTAGCGGGATACTCTCTACAGTACTTC,TRBV5-6,TRBJ2-7,NA,TRBD2